The source of this T cell receptor beta chain is a study of blood T cell repertoires in COVID-19. For the study at large: T cells, B-cell-depleted T cells, or PBMCs supplied cDNA or gDNA.

Assay: immunoSEQ multiplex PCR; the TCRdb copy retains only in-frame clones and omits some. This table has 130,000 to 150,000 clones, around nine tenths appearing once. Germline V gene lookup returns CDR1 GTSNPN and CDR2 SVGIG (reference sequence). The germline V and J ends were trimmed by 0 bases and 6 bases, with 20 bases remaining between them. The CDR3 is made up of 16 amino acids. Sample: peripheral blood. The sequence was collected from a human donor in a cohort sampled during active COVID-19. The V gene is TRBV30, the J gene TRBJ1-1, with D possibly matching TRBD1 (6 bases). The CDR3 region has the DNA TGTGCCTGGAGTGTATCGGGGTTGGTGGGGGCCGCTGAAGCTTTCTTT. Protein: CAWSVSGLVGAAEAFF.